The rows below give T cell receptor beta chains drawn from one sample of a study of T cells in Graves' hyperthyroidism and ophthalmopathy. From the multiplex PCR reads, TCRdb called clonotypes with MiXCR, one entry per CDR3 protein. The data hold some 720,000 distinct CDR3 sequences, with over 15% observed a single time. Sequences were obtained from blood. The origin of the receptors is a man between 18 and 29 years old with Graves' hyperthyroidism. Both conserved end residues are part of each CDR3. The order of the fields is J gene, CDR3 length, clone size, V gene, CDR3 protein. Only part of the rows carry a size: once, few, many, or a class if the clone is expanded.

TRBJ1-2 | 17 | few | TRBV19 | CASSPRTGRGGLYGYTF
TRBJ2-7 | 14 | - | TRBV6-2/TRBV6-3 | CANSSRGRGYEQYF
TRBJ1-6 | 16 | - | TRBV20-1 | CSAREEGGDNNSPLHF
TRBJ1-2 | 16 | many | TRBV18 | CASSPRTGAIHYGYTF
TRBJ1-2 | 13 | - | TRBV5-1 | CASSYPTGGGYTF
TRBJ2-5 | 17 | many | TRBV5-5 | CASSPTREGWYQETQYF
TRBJ1-1 | 15 | few | TRBV3-1 | CASSPYDRANTEAFF
TRBJ2-2 | 14 | few | TRBV20-1 | CSATGTPYTGELFF
TRBJ2-3 | 16 | many | TRBV2 | CASRVGTSGSADTQYF
TRBJ2-1 | 14 | many | TRBV24-1 | CATSDLAQPLEQFF
TRBJ2-1 | 11 | many | TRBV2 | CASSESGGPFF
TRBJ2-1 | 15 | - | TRBV4-1 | CASSQEPGLTNEQFF
TRBJ1-1 | 14 | few | TRBV25-1 | CASSDPTGGGSAFF
TRBJ2-3 | 15 | many | TRBV28 | CASSFARYSTDTQYF
TRBJ2-7 | 14 | - | TRBV5-1 | CASSFGGLLVEQYF
TRBJ2-2 | 15 | few | TRBV12-5 | CASGPGTANTGELFF
TRBJ2-1 | 13 | many | TRBV3-1 | CASSPGQDNEQFF
TRBJ2-7 | 14 | - | TRBV20-1 | CSARSGSSKYEQYF
TRBJ1-2 | 18 | many | TRBV18 | CASSPPGQGKVGNYGYTF
TRBJ2-3 | 14 | - | TRBV12-3/TRBV12-4 | CASTLTGAAPTQYF
TRBJ2-3 | 13 | many | TRBV11-3 | CASSKREPDTQYF
TRBJ2-1 | 14 | - | TRBV27 | CASSPLPVKNEQFF
TRBJ2-1 | 14 | few | TRBV2 | CASTPTSGRAGKFF
TRBJ2-5 | 15 | - | TRBV2 | CASSGAGGALETQYF
TRBJ2-2 | 19 | - | TRBV2 | CASSEEGASVFTNTGELFF
TRBJ1-5 | 19 | many | TRBV12-3/TRBV12-4 | CASSLPWQDKERGNQPQHF
TRBJ2-1 | 19 | many | TRBV9 | CASSAEVAGGQSSYNEQFF
TRBJ2-1 | 12 | many | TRBV27 | CAAVDSYNEQFF
TRBJ2-7 | 15 | many | TRBV6-1 | CASTGGNSASYEQYF
TRBJ2-5 | 13 | many | TRBV2 | CASYRVLGETQYF
TRBJ2-7 | 13 | many | TRBV28 | CASSPVQTYEQYF
TRBJ2-1 | 13 | many | TRBV13 | CASGWREGNEQFF
TRBJ2-3 | 16 | - | TRBV7-9 | CASSLSDLAYTDTQYF
TRBJ1-6 | 14 | - | TRBV2 | CASSRKGTESPLHF
TRBJ2-1 | 16 | - | TRBV6-2/TRBV6-3 | CASSWELAESYNEQFF
TRBJ2-7 | 15 | many | TRBV27 | CASSLSAGGYYEQYF
TRBJ2-1 | 19 | few | TRBV11-2 | CASSLDRYGSGSSYNEQFF
TRBJ2-7 | 16 | many | TRBV18 | CASSPGTGTGDYEQYF
TRBJ2-5 | 15 | many | TRBV7-9 | CASSPRDRDQETQYF
TRBJ2-2 | 18 | - | TRBV27 | CASSSLGLAGANTGELFF
TRBJ2-1 | 14 | many | TRBV11-1 | CASSFGTRLNEQFF
TRBJ1-2 | 13 | few | TRBV6-1 | CASSEIQGYGYTF
TRBJ1-6 | 16 | - | TRBV7-9 | CASSPTGQGADSPLHF
TRBJ2-1 | 17 | many | TRBV6-1 | CASSEAGLGGSPNEQFF
TRBJ2-7 | 16 | few | TRBV7-2 | CASRFRPGQGNHEQYF
TRBJ2-7 | 14 | many | TRBV20-1 | CSAMPGGAGWEQYF
TRBJ2-2 | 13 | - | TRBV20-1 | CSVKDPNTGELFF
TRBJ1-2 | 12 | many | TRBV20-1 | CSPPGIDYGYTF
TRBJ2-3 | 14 | - | TRBV27 | CASSLQTRTDTQYF
TRBJ1-1 | 13 | - | TRBV5-5 | CASSSSQGAGAFF
TRBJ2-3 | 14 | many | TRBV5-5 | CASSWGVSTDTQYF